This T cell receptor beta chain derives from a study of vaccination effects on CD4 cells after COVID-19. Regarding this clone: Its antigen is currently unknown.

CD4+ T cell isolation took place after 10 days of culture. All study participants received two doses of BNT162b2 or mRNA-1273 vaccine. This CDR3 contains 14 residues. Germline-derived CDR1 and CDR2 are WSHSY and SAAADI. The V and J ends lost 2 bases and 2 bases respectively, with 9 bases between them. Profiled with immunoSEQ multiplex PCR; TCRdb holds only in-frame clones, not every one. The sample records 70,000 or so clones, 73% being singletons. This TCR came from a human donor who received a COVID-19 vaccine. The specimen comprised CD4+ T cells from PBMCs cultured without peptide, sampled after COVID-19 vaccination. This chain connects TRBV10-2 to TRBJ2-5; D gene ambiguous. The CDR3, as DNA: TGCGCCAGCAGTGAGGTCTGGGGACAAGAGACCCAGTACTTC. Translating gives CASSEVWGQETQYF.